The 17 T cell receptor beta chains given below trace back to one sample, sequenced in a study of cytomegalovirus exposure and HLA in healthy donors. PCR involved 60 Vbeta and 13 Jbeta primers. The table came from immunoSEQ multiplex PCR; TCRdb's copy has only in-frame clones and leaves some out. The data hold fewer than 85,000 clones, with about 84% observed a single time. The sample taken for sequencing was PBMCs. These receptors were obtained from a man in his forties in good health and CMV-seronegative.

The chain links TRBV6-5 to TRBJ1-2; 7 nucleotides align to TRBD1. This CDR3 is 14 amino acids long. Germline values: CDR1 MNHEY, CDR2 SVGAGI. V lost 2 bases to trimming and J lost 5 bases; unmatched junction nucleotides: 5. The CDR3 spells CASSYLDRDYGYTF. CDR3 DNA sequence: TGTGCCAGCAGTTACCTCGACAGGGATTATGGCTACACCTTC.

The chain combines TRBV2 with TRBJ1-1; D may be TRBD1 (5 bases). CDR3 size: 13 residues. The V gene lost 7 bases and the J gene lost 7 bases, with 16 bases spanning the gap. Germline V CDR1 and CDR2: SNHLY, FYNNEI. The DNA for the CDR3 is TGTGCCAGCACCAGGAGACAGCACCATGAAGCTTTCTTT. This gives the protein CASTRRQHHEAFF.

The rearrangement uses TRBV7-9 and TRBJ1-2; D gene uncertain. Germline CDR1 SEHNR, CDR2 FQNEAQ (reference sequence). Trimming took 1 base from V and 0 from J, leaving 9 bases between them. The CDR3 runs 15 residues. CDR3 DNA sequence: TGTGCCAGCAGCTTAGGGAGAGGGTCTAACTATGGCTACACCTTC. This gives the protein CASSLGRGSNYGYTF.

The gene calls are TRBV19 and TRBJ1-5, with 7 bases lining up with TRBD1. V trimming: 7 bases; J trimming: 6 bases; junction bases outside the gene matches: 12. Germline V gene sequence: CDR1 LNHDA, CDR2 SQIVND (reference sequence). CDR3 length: 15 amino acids. The CDR3 DNA reads as TGTGCCAGTACCAACACCGGACAGGCGGTTCAGCCCCAGCATTTT. Protein product: CASTNTGQAVQPQHF. The full variable domain, rest sourced from reference TRBV19 and TRBJ1-5, is DGGITQSPKYLFRKEGQNVTLSCEQNLNHDAMYWYRQDPGQGLRLIYYSQIVNDFQKGDIAEGYSVSREKKESFPLTVTSAQKNPTAFYLCASTNTGQAVQPQHFGDGTRLSIL.

The chain combines TRBV6-5 with TRBJ1-5; 11 bases line up with TRBD1. Per germline, CDR1 MNHEY and CDR2 SVGAGI. CDR3 size: 15 residues. Unmatched junction bases numbered 2, after V lost 2 bases and J lost 5 bases. CDR3 in amino acids: CASSYGQGADQPQHF. CDR3 coding DNA: TGTGCCAGCAGTTACGGACAGGGGGCCGATCAGCCCCAGCATTTT.

V gene TRBV7-8 combines with J gene TRBJ2-7; 9 nucleotides match TRBD1. The junction had 4 bases not matched to a gene; V was cut back by 3 bases and J by 4 bases. This CDR3 contains 14 residues. Germline V gene lookup returns CDR1 SGHVS and CDR2 FQNEAQ. The CDR3 region has the DNA TGTGCCAGCAGCTTCCGGGACAGGGTTTACGAGCAGTACTTC. Translating it yields CASSFRDRVYEQYF.

The chain is built from TRBV4-2 and TRBJ2-7; the match to TRBD1 covers 12 bases. V was clipped by 4 bases and J by 5 bases; unmatched bases: 6. The CDR3 contains 15 residues. Germline V gene lookup returns CDR1 LGHNA and CDR2 YNFKEQ. The DNA for the CDR3 is TGTGCCAGCAGCCCCCCTGGGACAGGGGGCCACGAGCAGTACTTC. Protein sequence: CASSPPGTGGHEQYF.

The V call is TRBV15, the J call TRBJ2-5, with 7 bases lining up with TRBD2. Germline assignment: CDR1 LNHNV and CDR2 YYDKDF (reference sequence). This CDR3 is 15 amino acids long. V lost 1 base, J lost 0 bases, and 2 bases stayed unmatched. As DNA, the CDR3 is TGTGCCACCAGCAGAGCCCGGGGGGACCAAGAGACCCAGTACTTC. Protein: CATSRARGDQETQYF.

This chain links TRBV19 with TRBJ1-1; no firm D call. CDR3 size: 13 residues. CDR1 and CDR2 (germline): LNHDA, SQIVND (reference sequence). The ends were cut back, 5 bases at V and 1 base at J, with 8 bases in the middle. Written as DNA, the CDR3 is TGTGCCAGTAGTCAACAGACGAACACTGAAGCTTTCTTT. Translated, it gives CASSQQTNTEAFF.

This clone was detected once. The gene calls are TRBV28 and TRBJ2-7; no definite D call. Germline V gives CDR1 MDHEN, CDR2 SYDVKM. The CDR3 runs 12 residues. V shed 6 bases and J shed 1 base, with 7 bases lying between them. CDR3 nucleotides: TGTGCCAGCAGGGGCAGATCCTACGAGCAGTACTTC. Translated: CASRGRSYEQYF.

This clone was counted only a few times. The chain is built from TRBV4-3 and TRBJ1-6; D unclear. The CDR3 length is 15 residues. Germline values: CDR1 LGHNA, CDR2 YSLEER. Trimming pared 1 base from V and 3 bases from J, leaving 7 bases between. DNA of the CDR3: TGCGCCAGCAGCCAAGGGGCCAACTATAATTCACCCCTCCACTTT. Translating it yields CASSQGANYNSPLHF.

The rearrangement joins TRBV6-5 to TRBJ1-3; 7 bases agree with TRBD1. V lost 0 bases to trimming and J lost 3 bases; unmatched junction nucleotides: 2. Germline-derived CDR1 and CDR2 are MNHEY and SVGAGI. CDR3 size: 15 residues. CDR3 nucleotide sequence: TGTGCCAGCAGTTACTCAAACAGGGGTGGAAACACCATATATTTT. Encoded protein: CASSYSNRGGNTIYF.

This chain connects TRBV4-2 to TRBJ2-3; D might be TRBD2 (6 bases). Deletions cut 4 bases from V and 4 bases from J, with 18 bases between. The germline CDR1 and CDR2 sequences are LGHNA and YNFKEQ. The CDR3 consists of 16 residues. Written as DNA, the CDR3 is TGTGCCAGCAGCCGTACCGGGACTTCTGTTCCAGATACGCAGTATTTT. It translates to CASSRTGTSVPDTQYF.

The genes are TRBV7-9 and TRBJ2-7; 10 bases are a match to TRBD1. The CDR3 sequence is 17 residues long. The J segment lost 1 base and the V segment lost 1 base, leaving 7 bases of the junction unmatched. Germline V CDR1 and CDR2: SEHNR, FQNEAQ (reference sequence). CDR3 nucleotide sequence: TGTGCCAGCAGCTTAGTAGTGACGGGACAGGGGTCCTACGAGCAGTACTTC. As protein: CASSLVVTGQGSYEQYF.

The rearrangement uses TRBV5-1 and TRBJ1-4; 7 positions agree with TRBD1. The CDR3 runs 15 residues. Germline V lookup: CDR1 SGHRS, CDR2 YFSETQ. V shed 4 bases and J 1 base; nucleotides not matched to a gene: 4. This CDR3 reads CASSNDRVTNEKLFF. CDR3 coding DNA: TGCGCCAGCAGCAACGACAGGGTAACTAATGAAAAACTGTTTTTT. The full variable domain, with the rest looked up from reference TRBV5-1 and TRBJ1-4, is KAGVTQTPRYLIKTRGQQVTLSCSPISGHRSVSWYQQTPGQGLQFLFEYFSETQRNKGNFPGRFSGRQFSNSRSEMNVSTLELGDSALYLCASSNDRVTNEKLFFGSGTQLSVL.

This clone was picked up a small number of times. The CDR3: CASSDSAENTEAFF. The DNA of the CDR3 is TGTGCCAGCAGTGACTCAGCGGAGAACACTGAAGCTTTCTTT. This rearrangement joins TRBV6-4 to TRBJ1-1; D remains ambiguous. The CDR3 loop spans 14 amino acids. V lost 0 bases to trimming and J lost 1 base, with 6 bases between them. CDR1 and CDR2 (germline): MRHNA, SNTAGT.

The chain is built from TRBV30 and TRBJ2-7, with a weak D call TRBD1 (5 bases). CDR1 is GTSNPN and CDR2 is SVGIG in the germline V gene (reference sequence). The CDR3 extends over 11 amino acids. The germline V and J ends were trimmed by 0 bases and 6 bases, with 6 bases remaining between them. The DNA for the CDR3 is TGTGCCTGGAGTGTGGGGCCCGAGCAGTACTTC. Translating it yields CAWSVGPEQYF.